This TCR beta chain was captured in a study of molecular identifiers for immune sequencing clone quantification. This clonotype was detected ten times or more. TCRdb independently ran MiXCR on the PCR reads; one entry per CDR3 protein. This table holds around 480,000 distinct CDR3 sequences, 20% to 25% found once. Sequencing was performed on naive CD8+ T cells from blood, with Jurkat cell RNA spiked in. Subset given: FACS-sorted CD8+CD4-CCR7+CD45RA+ naive T cells. The receptor was derived from a human donor in good health. Some libraries in this study had Jurkat cell RNA spiked in.

The CDR3 protein is CASSPRDPANYGYTF. CDR3 nucleotide sequence: TGCGCCAGCAGCCCCCGGGACCCTGCTAACTATGGCTACACCTTC. The genes are TRBV5-1 and TRBJ1-2; TRBD1 might be the D (5 bases). The germline V gene has CDR1 SGHRS and CDR2 YFSETQ. This CDR3 contains 15 residues. Trimming removed 4 bases from V and 0 bases from J, with 13 bases in between.